The 4 T cell receptor beta chains below were found in one sample sequenced in a study of T cell repertoires in cytomegalovirus infection. Their cognate antigens are unknown. TCRdb fed the reads into MiXCR, producing one record per CDR3 protein. The sample has roughly 990,000 distinct CDR3 sequences, roughly 31% seen once. The material sequenced was cultured CD8+ T cells from PBMCs, taken from culture after CMV antigen stimulation. These receptors came from a human donor in good health (CMV status not recorded). Some clones in this sample may be carry-over from other donors' samples.

This chain joins TRBV27 and TRBJ1-2; 7 bases align to TRBD1. Germline CDR1 MNHEY, CDR2 SMNVEV (reference sequence). V trimming: 5 bases; J trimming: 9 bases; junction bases outside the gene matches: 9. The CDR3 contains 13 residues. The CDR3 spells CASSKTGSHSYTF. DNA of the CDR3: TGTGCCAGCAGTAAGACAGGGTCTCATAGCTACACCTTC.

In this sample, this clonotype turned up many times. In nucleotides, the CDR3 is TGTGCCAGCAGCTTAGAGTACAGCGCGAACACCGGGGAGCTGTTTTTT. Amino acids: CASSLEYSANTGELFF. J is TRBJ2-2 and V is TRBV7-2; D is ambiguous. V was shortened by 1 base and J by 0 bases, with 9 bases between the two germline ends. The CDR3 loop spans 16 amino acids. Germline CDR1 is SGHTA and CDR2 is FQGNSA.

This clonotype was detected only a few times. This chain uses TRBV7-9 with TRBJ1-2, with 9 bases identical to TRBD1. Germline V lookup: CDR1 SEHNR, CDR2 FQNEAQ (reference sequence). The V gene end was trimmed by 5 bases and the J gene end by 7 bases; junction bases not matched to a gene: 5. This CDR3 region has 13 residues. CDR3 region: CASSHGQGSGYTF. The CDR3, as DNA: TGTGCCAGCAGCCACGGACAGGGGAGTGGCTACACCTTC.

This chain connects TRBV29-1 to TRBJ2-5; 8 bases align to TRBD1. The germline V gene has CDR1 SQVTM and CDR2 ANQGSEA. This CDR3 region has 14 residues. The V and J ends lost 5 bases and 2 bases, in that order; junction bases with no gene match: 7. The CDR3 spells CSVRDRQKQETQYF. The CDR3 region has the DNA TGCAGCGTTCGGGACAGGCAGAAACAAGAGACCCAGTACTTC.